The T cell receptor (beta chain) under discussion was sequenced for a study of shared clonotypes between healthy human individuals. The junction had 2 bases not matched to a gene; V was cut back by 7 bases and J by 0 bases. Germline V gene sequence: CDR1 MNHNY, CDR2 SVGAGI (reference sequence). CDR3 size: 14 residues. Donors comprised only Caucasian adults living in Nashville, Tennessee. Profiled with immunoSEQ multiplex PCR; TCRdb holds only in-frame clones, not every one. The sample has 530,000 or so clones, over 75% seen once; the top ten hold around an eighth. Source material: PBMCs. V usage is TRBV6-6 and J usage is TRBJ2-1; 8 bases fit TRBD2. The receptor was isolated from a woman in her thirties or forties in good health. Some clones in this sample may be carry-over from other donors' samples. In nucleotides, the CDR3 is TGTGCCAGCACGGGGGGGAGCTCCTACAATGAGCAGTTCTTC. It codes for CASTGGSSYNEQFF.